What follows is one T cell receptor beta chain and its context. This entry belongs to a study of control samples from healthy donors and cancer patients. V was clipped by 7 bases and J by 6 bases, with 14 bases between them. CDR3 length: 13 residues. The germline V gene has CDR1 SGHRS and CDR2 YFSETQ. Some clones are missing from TCRdb's copy, which holds only in-frame ones; the method was immunoSEQ multiplex PCR. The table lists over 100,000 clones, around 89% of them singletons. The rearrangement joins TRBV5-1 to TRBJ2-1, with a possible D match to TRBD2 (5 bases). The TCR originated in a man between 40 and 49 years old in good health. The source material was blood. The CDR3 sequence: CASLPTGSNEQFF. DNA of the CDR3: TGCGCCAGCCTTCCGACGGGGAGCAATGAGCAGTTCTTC.